This entry lists 31 T cell receptor beta chains sequenced from one sample in a study of cytomegalovirus exposure and HLA in healthy donors. Researchers ran the PCR with 60 Vbeta and 13 Jbeta primers. The repertoire was sequenced with immunoSEQ multiplex PCR; TCRdb's copy has only in-frame clones and lacks some. The repertoire holds approximately 120,000 clones, with about 76% as singletons. The sequencing sample was made of PBMCs. The receptor source for this set is a man aged 35 to 55 in good health and CMV-seronegative.

The sample holds a few counts of this clone. The rearrangement joins TRBV5-6 to TRBJ1-6, with D hard to call. The V gene lost 1 base and the J gene lost 9 bases, with 5 bases spanning the gap. The CDR3 covers 12 residues. Germline V gene sequence: CDR1 SGHDT, CDR2 YYEEEE. The CDR3 is CASSLLSSPLHF. As DNA, the CDR3 is TGTGCCAGCAGCTTGTTGAGTTCACCCCTCCACTTT.

This clone was picked up a small number of times. The chain carries TRBV7-2 and TRBJ1-2, with D possibly being TRBD1 (6 bases). Trimming left V 3 bases short and J 0 bases short, with 11 bases between. CDR1 and CDR2 (germline): SGHTA, FQGNSA. This CDR3 region has 15 residues. The DNA of the CDR3 is TGTGCCAGCAGCTTTACAGGGATACCTAACTATGGCTACACCTTC. It yields the protein CASSFTGIPNYGYTF. The whole variable domain, remainder taken from reference TRBV7-2 and TRBJ1-2, is GAGVSQSPSNKVTEKGKDVELRCDPISGHTALYWYRQSLGQGLEFLIYFQGNSAPDKSGLPSDRFSAERTGGSVSTLTIQRTQQEDSAVYLCASSFTGIPNYGYTFGSGTRLTVV.

The rearrangement links TRBV10-1 to TRBJ1-5, with 7 nucleotides matching TRBD1. V shed 6 bases and J 7 bases; nucleotides not matched to a gene: 12. Germline-derived CDR1 and CDR2 are WNHNN and SYGVQD (reference sequence). The CDR3 runs to 15 residues. The CDR3 sequence is CASRKDRVSRQPQHF. Written as DNA, the CDR3 is TGCGCCAGCAGGAAAGACAGGGTATCAAGACAGCCCCAGCATTTT.

As regards this clone: One end of the junction varies from germline; a read error may be responsible. The J gene is TRBJ1-2, the V gene TRBV5-1, with 7 bases that match TRBD1. Germline CDR1 is SGHRS and CDR2 is YFSETQ. The CDR3 has 15 amino acids. In DNA, the CDR3 is TGCGCCAGCAGCCGTCGGACAGGTTCTAACTATGGCTACCCCTTC. Amino acids: CASSRRTGSNYGYPF. Variable domain in full (rest from reference TRBV5-1 and TRBJ1-2): KAGVTQTPRYLIKTRGQQVTLSCSPISGHRSVSWYQQTPGQGLQFLFEYFSETQRNKGNFPGRFSGRQFSNSRSEMNVSTLELGDSALYLCASSRRTGSNYGYPFGSGTRLTVV.

Remarks on this clone: The identical CDR3 is also encoded by other nucleotide sequences in the sample. The chain recombines TRBV27 with TRBJ2-7, with D possibly matching TRBD2 (5 bases). This CDR3 region has 13 residues. Germline lookup yields CDR1 MNHEY and CDR2 SMNVEV (reference sequence). The V and J ends lost 2 bases and 3 bases respectively, with 8 bases between them. CDR3 nucleotides: TGTGCCAGCAGTTTACGGGGTGGCTACGAGCAGTACTTC. It encodes CASSLRGGYEQYF.

A few counts support this clone. This rearrangement joins TRBV27 to TRBJ2-1, with a possible D match to TRBD2 (6 bases). Looked up from germline, CDR1 is MNHEY and CDR2 is SMNVEV (reference sequence). The V end was cut by 4 bases, the J end by 7 bases, with 11 bases between. The CDR3 covers 13 residues. This CDR3 is CASSYSGVNEQFF. The CDR3 nucleotides read TGTGCCAGCAGTTATTCGGGGGTTAATGAGCAGTTCTTC.

This chain uses TRBV5-1 with TRBJ1-2; D is unresolved. The CDR3 is made up of 14 amino acids. V was shortened by 0 bases and J by 4 bases, with 10 bases between the two germline ends. In germline, CDR1 is SGHRS, CDR2 YFSETQ. This CDR3 is CASSLDGPRYGYTF. CDR3 DNA: TGCGCCAGCAGCTTGGATGGGCCGCGCTATGGCTACACCTTC.

This clone was observed a handful of times. In nucleotides, the CDR3 is TGTGCCAGTAACCCAGGGTGGCGGGGCCCTCGGTCGAATCAGCCCCAGCATTTT. It specifies CASNPGWRGPRSNQPQHF. The chain couples TRBV19 to TRBJ1-5; possible D gene TRBD1, 5 bases. Trimming stripped 7 bases from V and 4 bases from J, with 26 bases between. From germline, CDR1 is LNHDA and CDR2 SQIVND (reference sequence). This CDR3 region has 18 residues.

The chain recombines TRBV6-5 with TRBJ1-3; TRBD1 might be the D (5 bases). The V gene lost 5 bases and the J gene lost 4 bases, with 12 bases spanning the gap. Germline CDR1 is MNHEY and CDR2 is SVGAGI. The CDR3 runs to 14 residues. CDR3 DNA sequence: TGTGCCAGCAGTCTTGGGGGGGGAGGAAACACCATATATTTT. It yields the protein CASSLGGGGNTIYF.

V usage is TRBV28 and J usage is TRBJ1-2; 7 nucleotides match TRBD1. CDR3 size: 11 residues. The germline CDR1 and CDR2 sequences are MDHEN and SYDVKM. Germline trimming cut 7 bases from V and 8 bases from J; bases unmatched to any gene: 4. The CDR3: CASNRGTGYTF. As DNA, the CDR3 is TGTGCCAGCAACAGGGGAACGGGCTACACCTTC.

This clone has just one count. The chain uses TRBV4-3 and TRBJ1-2; D gene ambiguous. Trimming removed 2 bases from V and 2 bases from J, with 6 bases in between. This CDR3 has 13 residues. CDR1 LGHNA and CDR2 YSLEER come from the germline V gene. Here the CDR3 reads CASSQNRNYGYTF. The CDR3 DNA sequence: TGCGCCAGCAGCCAAAACAGAAACTATGGCTACACCTTC.

The chain is built from TRBV5-6 and TRBJ1-5; 8 bases are shared with TRBD1. Germline V lookup: CDR1 SGHDT, CDR2 YYEEEE. The V segment lost 0 bases and the J segment 6 bases; nucleotides outside the gene matches: 8. The CDR3 extends over 16 amino acids. CDR3 amino acids: CASSLGPVQGGQPQHF. Written as DNA, the CDR3 is TGTGCCAGCAGCTTGGGGCCGGTACAGGGGGGTCAGCCCCAGCATTTT.

The table lists this clone with a count of one. This chain uses TRBV6-5 with TRBJ1-2; D gene ambiguous. Trimming left V 4 bases short and J 4 bases short, with 13 bases between. The CDR3 has 14 residues. Germline V gene data show CDR1 as MNHEY and CDR2 as SVGAGI. The CDR3 loop is CASSSYGASYGYTF. As DNA, the CDR3 is TGTGCCAGCAGTTCATACGGTGCCTCCTATGGCTACACCTTC.

V is TRBV15 and J is TRBJ2-1, with D uncertain. V gave up 1 base and J gave up 0 bases, with 10 bases separating them. The CDR3 is 16 residues long. Germline assignment: CDR1 LNHNV and CDR2 YYDKDF (reference sequence). CDR3 region: CATSRVAPRSYNEQFF. The CDR3 bases are TGTGCCACCAGCAGAGTGGCTCCCCGCTCCTACAATGAGCAGTTCTTC. Supplemented by reference TRBV15 and TRBJ2-1, the full variable domain reads DAMVIQNPRYQVTQFGKPVTLSCSQTLNHNVMYWYQQKSSQAPKLLFHYYDKDFNNEADTPDNFQSRRPNTSFCFLDIRSPGLGDTAMYLCATSRVAPRSYNEQFFGPGTRLTVL.

J is TRBJ1-1 and V is TRBV13, with TRBD1 matching 8 bases. The germline CDR1 and CDR2 sequences are PRHDT and FYEKMQ (reference sequence). Trimming removed 3 bases from V and 1 base from J; junction bases left unmatched: 4. The CDR3 length is 15 residues. The CDR3 loop reads CASSFQGQENTEAFF. DNA for the CDR3: TGTGCCAGCAGCTTCCAGGGACAGGAGAACACTGAAGCTTTCTTT.

CDR3 DNA sequence: TGTGCCAGCAGCTTGACAGGGAAGGAGCCCTACGAGCAGTACTTC. Protein product: CASSLTGKEPYEQYF. The chain joins TRBV7-9 to TRBJ2-7, with 7 bases lining up with TRBD1. After removal of 3 bases from V and 2 bases from J, the junction contained 7 bases not matched to a gene. The CDR3 sequence is 15 residues long. Germline V CDR1 and CDR2: SEHNR, FQNEAQ (reference sequence). Full variable domain (outside the CDR3, taken from reference TRBV7-9 and TRBJ2-7): DTGVSQNPRHKITKRGQNVTFRCDPISEHNRLYWYRQTLGQGPEFLTYFQNEAQLEKSRLLSDRFSAERPKGSFSTLEIQRTEQGDSAMYLCASSLTGKEPYEQYFGPGTRLTVT.

The chain employs TRBV11-2 and TRBJ2-5; a possible D gene is TRBD2 (5 bases). V was pared by 0 bases and J by 5 bases, with 13 bases between. This CDR3 spans 15 amino acids. The germline V gene has CDR1 SGHAT and CDR2 FQNNGV. CDR3 coding DNA: TGTGCCAGCAGCTTAGATGGTCAGCGAGGGGAGACCCAGTACTTC. Residues: CASSLDGQRGETQYF.

This chain joins TRBV4-1 and TRBJ2-1, with TRBD2 as a possible D gene (6 bases). V was trimmed by 2 bases and J by 8 bases, leaving 16 bases between them. Germline V gene lookup returns CDR1 MGHRA and CDR2 YSYEKL. The CDR3 loop spans 15 amino acids. The CDR3 region is CASSQQRDFGDEQFF. DNA of the CDR3: TGCGCCAGCAGCCAACAACGGGACTTCGGAGATGAGCAGTTCTTC.

This clone has just a few counts. V is TRBV25-1 and J is TRBJ1-1, with 8 positions matching TRBD1. Losses at the gene ends were 2 bases for V and 4 bases for J; bases not matched to a gene: 6. The CDR3 covers 15 residues. Germline loops: CDR1 MGHDK, CDR2 SYGVNS. As DNA, the CDR3 is TGTGCCAGCAGTGAACCGCGACAGGGGAGCACTGAAGCTTTCTTT. It specifies CASSEPRQGSTEAFF.

The chain uses TRBV4-1 and TRBJ1-1; D is undetermined. Germline V lookup: CDR1 MGHRA, CDR2 YSYEKL. V was cut by 3 bases and J by 0 bases, with 11 bases left in between. The CDR3 sequence is 15 residues long. CDR3 DNA: TGCGCCAGCAGCCACGGAAACAGAATGAACACTGAAGCTTTCTTT. Translated, it gives CASSHGNRMNTEAFF.

Notes on this clone: Distinct nucleotide sequences in the sample also encode this CDR3. The V gene is TRBV29-1, the J gene TRBJ2-7, with a possible D match to TRBD1 (5 bases). V shed 2 bases and J shed 0 bases, with 5 bases lying between them. The CDR3 runs to 12 residues. The germline gives CDR1 SQVTM, CDR2 ANQGSEA. CDR3 amino acids: CSVEQGSYEQYF. The CDR3 coding sequence is TGCAGCGTTGAACAGGGCTCCTACGAGCAGTACTTC.

Remarks on this clone: One end of the junction is discordant with germline, which a read error may explain. The J gene is TRBJ1-5, the V gene TRBV7-9, with 9 bases aligning to TRBD1. This CDR3 is built from 17 residues. The germline V gene encodes CDR1 SEHNR and CDR2 FQNEAQ (reference sequence). The CDR3 reads CSSSAGTGSGSNQPQHF. In nucleotides, the CDR3 is TGTTCCAGCAGCGCCGGGACAGGGAGTGGAAGCAATCAGCCCCAGCATTTT.

In its sample, this clone was seen a few times. The V gene is TRBV19, the J gene TRBJ2-7; 9 bases fit TRBD2. V lost 5 bases to trimming and J lost 5 bases; unmatched junction nucleotides: 10. Germline values: CDR1 LNHDA, CDR2 SQIVND (reference sequence). This CDR3 is built from 15 residues. CDR3 region: CASSPLGSGGNEQYF. CDR3 coding DNA: TGTGCCAGTAGTCCCCTGGGAAGCGGGGGGAACGAGCAGTACTTC.

The CDR3 protein is CASSLRPSGGTGETQYF. The CDR3 nucleotides read TGTGCCAGCAGCTTAAGGCCTAGCGGGGGGACCGGGGAGACCCAGTACTTC. V usage is TRBV7-3 and J usage is TRBJ2-5, with 11 bases that match TRBD2. The germline V gene has CDR1 SGHTA and CDR2 FQGTGA. V lost 1 base, J lost 5 bases, and 9 bases stayed unmatched. The CDR3 length is 17 residues. The complete variable domain, with remaining parts taken from reference TRBV7-3 and TRBJ2-5, reads GAGVSQTPSNKVTEKGKYVELRCDPISGHTALYWYRQSLGQGPEFLIYFQGTGAADDSGLPNDRFFAVRPEGSVSTLKIQRTERGDSAVYLCASSLRPSGGTGETQYFGPGTRLLVL.

This clone has just a few counts. The V and J genes are TRBV5-6 and TRBJ1-1; TRBD1 is a possible D gene (5 bases). The V and J ends lost 4 bases and 10 bases respectively, with 17 bases between them. This CDR3 has 13 residues. Germline V gene sequence: CDR1 SGHDT, CDR2 YYEEEE. The CDR3 loop is CASSPDGGGRAFF. In DNA form, the CDR3 reads TGTGCCAGCAGCCCGGACGGGGGGGGTAGAGCTTTCTTT.

The chain carries TRBV2 and TRBJ2-7; D might be TRBD2 (5 bases). Trimming took off 6 bases at V and 3 bases at J, with 12 bases between the two ends. Per germline, CDR1 SNHLY and CDR2 FYNNEI. This CDR3 contains 13 residues. The CDR3 spells CASSEGFFYEQYF. CDR3 coding DNA: TGTGCCAGCAGCGAGGGATTTTTCTACGAGCAGTACTTC.

The chain combines TRBV4-1 with TRBJ2-1; TRBD2 matches at 8 bases. This CDR3 has 17 amino acids. CDR1 and CDR2 (germline): MGHRA, YSYEKL. The ends lost 4 bases at V and 3 bases at J; junction bases unmatched: 11. Here the CDR3 DNA reads TGCGCCAGCAGCCCTTTCGGCGGGGGGAATATCTACAATGAGCAGTTCTTC. It translates to CASSPFGGGNIYNEQFF.

A note on this clone: Additional DNA sequences in this sample encode the identical CDR3. The V and J genes are TRBV19 and TRBJ2-7; D may be TRBD1 (6 bases). The CDR3 contains 14 residues. The germline gives CDR1 LNHDA, CDR2 SQIVND (reference sequence). The germline V and J ends were trimmed by 3 bases and 0 bases, with 9 bases remaining between them. The CDR3 DNA reads TGTGCCAGTAGTATTACAGGGAGCTCCTACGAGCAGTACTTC. It yields the protein CASSITGSSYEQYF.

The rearrangement links TRBV2 to TRBJ2-5; 8 bases are a match to TRBD2. CDR3 length: 16 residues. V shed 2 bases and J 6 bases; nucleotides not matched to a gene: 11. CDR1 is SNHLY, CDR2 FYNNEI, per germline. The CDR3 nucleotides read TGTGCCAGCAGTGAAAGGATAGCGGGGTGGAAGCAGACCCAGTACTTC. As protein: CASSERIAGWKQTQYF. The whole variable domain, remainder taken from reference TRBV2 and TRBJ2-5, is EPEVTQTPSHQVTQMGQEVILRCVPISNHLYFYWYRQILGQKVEFLVSFYNNEISEKSEIFDDQFSVERPDGSNFTLKIRSTKLEDSAMYFCASSERIAGWKQTQYFGPGTRLLVL.

This clone was observed a handful of times. The gene calls are TRBV28 and TRBJ1-2; tentatively, D is TRBD1 (5 bases). CDR1 and CDR2 from the germline V gene are MDHEN and SYDVKM. With 6 bases removed from V and 7 bases from J, the gap between germline ends came to 9 bases. The CDR3 spans 11 residues. The CDR3, as DNA: TGTGCCAGCAGCATGGGACTTGGCTACACCTTC. Translated, it gives CASSMGLGYTF.

The chain joins TRBV7-9 to TRBJ1-2, with D possibly matching TRBD1 (6 bases). Germline V gene sequence: CDR1 SEHNR, CDR2 FQNEAQ (reference sequence). V lost 3 bases and J lost 10, with 9 bases in between. This CDR3 spans 11 amino acids. CDR3 amino acids: CASSLGATYTF. For the CDR3, the DNA is TGTGCCAGCAGCTTGGGGGCCACCTACACCTTC. Based on the CDR3 plus reference TRBV7-9 and TRBJ1-2, the full variable domain is DTGVSQNPRHKITKRGQNVTFRCDPISEHNRLYWYRQTLGQGPEFLTYFQNEAQLEKSRLLSDRFSAERPKGSFSTLEIQRTEQGDSAMYLCASSLGATYTFGSGTRLTVV.